A single sample is the source of the 2 T cell receptor beta chains below, sequenced in a study of PD-1 blockade in classical Hodgkin lymphoma. Assay: immunoSEQ multiplex PCR; the TCRdb copy retains only in-frame clones and omits some. The sample has about 21,000 clones, 65% to 75% seen once. Each and every patient relapsed after autologous stem cell transplantation, and patients got differing brentuximab vedotin exposure. Sequencing was performed on peripheral blood mononuclear cells (PBMCs), taken at baseline. Receptors were obtained from a human donor with classical Hodgkin lymphoma.

J is TRBJ1-2 and V is TRBV5-1, with a tentative D call TRBD1 (6 bases). Germline V CDR1 and CDR2: SGHRS, YFSETQ. V was cut by 2 bases and J by 7 bases, with 15 bases left in between. The CDR3 is 14 residues long. CDR3 in DNA: TGCGCCAGCAGCTTATCATGGGGGGCAGGTGGCTACACCTTC. This gives the protein CASSLSWGAGGYTF.

This clone rates as medium-sized. This chain links TRBV5-1 with TRBJ2-1; possibly TRBD1 for D (6 bases). The CDR3 extends over 14 amino acids. Trimming stripped 4 bases from V and 8 bases from J, with 16 bases between. From germline, CDR1 is SGHRS and CDR2 YFSETQ. The CDR3: CASSGDTGWDEQFF. The CDR3 DNA reads TGCGCCAGCAGCGGGGACACAGGTTGGGATGAGCAGTTCTTC.